The clone carrying this TCR beta chain was seen ten or more times. The antigen is not known. Molecules of cDNA were individually given unique molecular identifiers that were attached to them. From the 5' RACE reads, TCRdb called clonotypes with MiXCR, one entry per CDR3 protein. Altogether some 50,000 distinct CDR3 sequences are present, more than 4.5% being singletons, with the ten largest covering approximately 5.1%. The germline V gene has CDR1 MGHDK and CDR2 SYGVNS. The CDR3 length is 13 residues. V was shortened by 4 bases and J by 1 base, with 7 bases between the two germline ends. The source of the sample is a study of early T cells in non-severe SARS-CoV-2 infection. Study conclusions and caveats: The VDJdb matching leaned toward anti-spike CD8 responses and overlooked private and CD4 specificities.

The starting material was whole blood, obtained at baseline. The chain is built from TRBV25-1 and TRBJ1-1, with D unclear. This TCR came from an adult who was a healthcare worker with PCR-confirmed SARS-CoV-2 infection or an uninfected control (not recorded which). The CDR3 nucleotides are TGTGCCAGCAGTGTTTCAAGGAACACTGAAGCTTTCTTT. This encodes CASSVSRNTEAFF.